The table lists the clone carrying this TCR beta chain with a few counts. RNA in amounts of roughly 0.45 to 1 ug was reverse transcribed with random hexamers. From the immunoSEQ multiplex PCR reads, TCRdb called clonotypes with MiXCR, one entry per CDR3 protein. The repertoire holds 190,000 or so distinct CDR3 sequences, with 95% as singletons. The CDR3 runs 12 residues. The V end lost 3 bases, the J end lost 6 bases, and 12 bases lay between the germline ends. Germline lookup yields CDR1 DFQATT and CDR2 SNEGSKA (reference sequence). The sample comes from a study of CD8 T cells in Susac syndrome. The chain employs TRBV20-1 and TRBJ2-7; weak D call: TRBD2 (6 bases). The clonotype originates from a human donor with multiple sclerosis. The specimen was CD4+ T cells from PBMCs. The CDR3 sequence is CSASPTGLEQYF. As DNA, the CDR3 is TGCAGTGCTAGCCCCACGGGACTCGAGCAGTACTTC.